The sequence of this T cell receptor beta chain was determined in a study of blood T cell repertoires in COVID-19. Study at large: The United States, Italy and Spain supplied acute and convalescent COVID-19 samples. The cDNA or gDNA used as material had been derived from T cells, B-cell-depleted T cells, or PBMCs.

The CDR3 is 13 residues long. Trimming took 3 bases from V and 5 from J, leaving 10 bases between them. The germline gives CDR1 SGHTA, CDR2 FQGTGA. Original data processing: Estimation of nucleated cell counts relied on the amplification of reference gene primers. TCRdb keeps only in-frame clones here, not all; method: immunoSEQ multiplex PCR. That table is the source of V, J and clone size, and D and trimming were worked out from the DNA. Of about 360,000 clones listed, approximately 86% are singletons. This TCR derives from a woman aged 60-75 years with COVID-19, enrolled during active disease. V gene TRBV7-3 combines with J gene TRBJ1-1; a possible D gene is TRBD1 (5 bases). Input material: peripheral blood. The CDR3 here is CASSFGEGTEAFF. The CDR3 DNA follows: TGTGCCAGCAGCTTCGGGGAGGGGACTGAAGCTTTCTTT.